This section outlines one TCR beta chain sequence together with its context. CDR3 length: 14 amino acids. Trimming stripped 7 bases from V and 2 bases from J, with 15 bases between. In germline, CDR1 is MDHEN, CDR2 SYDVKM. The entry originates in a study of blood T cell repertoires in COVID-19. How the authors handled the data: How many nucleated cells were present was estimated from reference gene primer amplification. Clones were read by immunoSEQ multiplex PCR, and TCRdb kept only the in-frame ones, dropping some. Clone size and V and J calls were adopted from that table, with D and trimming inferred from the DNA. The sample shows 250,000 to 350,000 clones, around 89% of them seen only once.

Sample: peripheral blood. The sequence came from a young woman who had recovered from COVID-19. V gene TRBV28 combines with J gene TRBJ2-7; tentatively, D is TRBD2 (7 bases). This CDR3 reads CASTRGDITYEQYF. The CDR3 coding sequence is TGTGCCAGCACCCGGGGGGACATTACCTACGAGCAGTACTTC.